The 29 T cell receptor beta chains listed next were all sequenced from one sample in a study of CD8 T cells in ankylosing spondylitis. TCRdb reanalysed the 5' RACE reads using MiXCR and keeps one entry per CDR3 protein. This table has about 39,000 distinct CDR3 sequences, about a tenth appearing once. Sequenced input: blood, either unsorted or a sorted T cell fraction (not recorded which). The origin of the receptors is a male donor with ankylosing spondylitis or in good health (not recorded which).

This clonotype came up many times. J is TRBJ2-7 and V is TRBV7-2; 7 positions agree with TRBD2. The CDR3 spans 16 residues. The V gene end was trimmed by 5 bases and the J gene end by 0 bases; junction bases not matched to a gene: 10. Per germline, CDR1 SGHTA and CDR2 FQGNSA. Written as DNA, the CDR3 is TGTGCCAGCAGCACGCCACGCGGGGGTGTCTCCTACGAGCAGTACTTC. Translating gives CASSTPRGGVSYEQYF.

This clonotype was detected ten times or more. A junction boundary mismatches the germline segment, possibly from a read error. The genes are TRBV5-1 and TRBJ2-1; D tentatively reads TRBD1 or TRBD2 (5 bases each). This CDR3 has 12 residues. Germline assignment: CDR1 SGHRS and CDR2 YFSETQ. CDR3 in amino acids: CATSEGYNEQFF. CDR3 nucleotides: TGCGCCACCAGCGAGGGGTACAATGAGCAGTTCTTC.

This clonotype occurred many times. The rearrangement uses TRBV27 and TRBJ2-2; D is undetermined. Germline CDR1 and CDR2: MNHEY and SMNVEV (reference sequence). The CDR3 runs to 14 residues. Deletions cut 8 bases from V and 1 base from J, with 11 bases between. The CDR3 DNA sequence: TGTGCCAGCCAAAAAAAGAAGAACACCGGGGAGCTGTTTTTT. Translating it yields CASQKKKNTGELFF.

This clonotype appeared many times. The gene calls are TRBV28 and TRBJ1-1, with D unresolved. Germline CDR1 and CDR2: MDHEN and SYDVKM. V lost 3 bases, J lost 1 base, and 6 bases lay in between. The CDR3 loop spans 13 amino acids. The CDR3 loop is CASSFRKNTEAFF. The CDR3 DNA reads TGTGCCAGCAGTTTCAGGAAGAACACTGAAGCTTTCTTT.

This clonotype was detected many times. V usage is TRBV6-1 and J usage is TRBJ2-3, with TRBD1 identical over 7 bases. Germline-derived CDR1 and CDR2 are MNHNS and SASEGT. The CDR3 spans 17 residues. V was pared by 5 bases and J by 4 bases, with 15 bases of the junction left unmatched. CDR3 loop: CASSTRIQGIGADTQYF. CDR3 nucleotides: TGTGCCAGCAGTACAAGGATACAGGGGATAGGGGCAGATACGCAGTATTTT.

This clonotype came up many times. This rearrangement joins TRBV4-1 to TRBJ2-7, with D unclear. This CDR3 spans 13 amino acids. V was pared by 3 bases and J by 4 bases, with 10 bases between. The V gene's germline CDR1 is MGHRA and CDR2 YSYEKL. Here the CDR3 reads CASSHGVGYEQYF. CDR3 coding DNA: TGCGCCAGCAGCCATGGTGTGGGGTACGAGCAGTACTTC.

The rearrangement links TRBV7-9 to TRBJ2-1, with 9 bases matching TRBD1. Germline lookup yields CDR1 SEHNR and CDR2 FQNEAQ (reference sequence). This CDR3 spans 15 amino acids. V lost 3 bases to trimming and J lost 6 bases; unmatched junction nucleotides: 6. The CDR3 spells CASSLPTGGANEQFF. The CDR3 DNA reads TGTGCCAGCAGCTTGCCGACAGGGGGGGCCAATGAGCAGTTCTTC.

The table lists this clonotype with many counts. V and J are TRBV27 and TRBJ2-2; possibly TRBD2 for D (6 bases). Trimming shortened V by 5 bases and J by 1 base, and 11 bases separated the two germline ends. The germline V gene has CDR1 MNHEY and CDR2 SMNVEV (reference sequence). This CDR3 is built from 15 residues. The DNA of the CDR3 is TGTGCCAGCAGTCAAACGACTAGGAACACCGGGGAGCTGTTTTTT. The encoded protein is CASSQTTRNTGELFF.

This chain connects TRBV29-1 to TRBJ2-1; D gene ambiguous. CDR1 is SQVTM, CDR2 ANQGSEA, per germline. V lost 2 bases to trimming and J lost 5 bases, with 7 bases between them. This CDR3 has 12 residues. In DNA, the CDR3 is TGCAGCGTTGAAACACTCAACAATGAGCAGTTCTTC. Its translation: CSVETLNNEQFF.

This clonotype was counted many times. The chain carries TRBV5-1 and TRBJ2-5; D gene uncertain. The CDR3 totals 12 residues. Trimming stripped 2 bases from V and 1 base from J, with 3 bases between. The germline V gene encodes CDR1 SGHRS and CDR2 YFSETQ. The CDR3 spells CASSFTQETQYF. The CDR3 nucleotides read TGCGCCAGCAGCTTTACCCAAGAGACCCAGTACTTC.

This clonotype was observed at least ten times. The chain recombines TRBV29-1 with TRBJ2-5; possible D gene TRBD2, 6 bases. The ends were cut back, 4 bases at V and 2 bases at J, with 17 bases in the middle. This CDR3 region has 15 residues. The germline gives CDR1 SQVTM, CDR2 ANQGSEA. This CDR3 is CSVAAYRGKQETQYF. As DNA, the CDR3 is TGCAGCGTTGCCGCCTACCGGGGGAAACAAGAGACCCAGTACTTC.

The chain joins TRBV6-1 to TRBJ1-1; TRBD1 aligns across 8 bases. Losses at the gene ends were 5 bases for V and 4 bases for J; bases not matched to a gene: 12. The CDR3 covers 16 residues. Germline V lookup: CDR1 MNHNS, CDR2 SASEGT. In DNA, the CDR3 is TGTGCCAGCAGTCTCCCAGCCGGGCAGGGGGCCACTGAAGCTTTCTTT. Residues: CASSLPAGQGATEAFF.

The gene calls are TRBV4-2 and TRBJ1-6; 9 bases align to TRBD1. CDR1 and CDR2 from the germline V gene are LGHNA and YNFKEQ. This CDR3 is built from 15 residues. Germline trimming cut 3 bases from V and 10 bases from J; bases unmatched to any gene: 7. The CDR3 sequence: CASSQTTGGESPLHF. CDR3 nucleotide sequence: TGTGCCAGCAGCCAGACGACAGGGGGTGAGTCACCCCTCCACTTT.

This clonotype occurred many times. The rearrangement uses TRBV7-8 and TRBJ2-7, with TRBD2 identical over 8 bases. The V gene's germline CDR1 is SGHVS and CDR2 FQNEAQ. The CDR3 consists of 11 residues. The ends lost 5 bases at V and 9 bases at J; junction bases unmatched: 3. CDR3 bases: TGTGCCAGCAGCCCCGGGGGGGGGCAGTACTTC. The encoded protein is CASSPGGGQYF.

The J gene is TRBJ2-7, the V gene TRBV11-2; 9 bases align to TRBD1. CDR3 size: 16 residues. J was trimmed by 6 bases and V by 4 bases; bases with no gene match: 13. Germline V gene sequence: CDR1 SGHAT, CDR2 FQNNGV. CDR3 sequence reads: CASSSAKHTGGFEQYF. The CDR3 DNA reads TGTGCCAGCAGCTCCGCGAAACACACAGGGGGCTTCGAGCAGTACTTC.

This clonotype was observed a handful of times. A read error may explain this, as a much larger clone is one base away. The chain joins TRBV20-1 to TRBJ2-4; 8 nucleotides agree with TRBD2. The germline gives CDR1 DFQATT, CDR2 SNEGSKA (reference sequence). This CDR3 has 14 residues. CDR3 loop: CSVQRENPKSIQYF. The CDR3 nucleotides read TGCAGTGTTCAGCGGGAGAATCCCAAAAGCATTCAGTACTTC.

This clonotype was found many times. This chain uses TRBV6-1 with TRBJ2-7; tentative D call: TRBD2 (6 bases). CDR1 and CDR2 from the germline V gene are MNHNS and SASEGT. V lost 5 bases, J lost 2 bases, and 10 bases lay in between. This CDR3 is 13 amino acids long. CDR3: CASSPGTPYEQYF. As DNA, the CDR3 is TGTGCCAGCAGTCCCGGGACTCCCTACGAGCAGTACTTC.

This clonotype was detected many times. This rearrangement joins TRBV5-1 to TRBJ2-2; the D gene is possibly TRBD2 (5 bases). The V end lost 1 base, the J end lost 2 bases, and 9 bases lay between the germline ends. The CDR3 totals 15 residues. The V gene's germline CDR1 is SGHRS and CDR2 YFSETQ. Written as DNA, the CDR3 is TGCGCCAGCAGCTTGATACTAGGAAACACCGGGGAGCTGTTTTTT. Residues: CASSLILGNTGELFF.

J is TRBJ1-2 and V is TRBV18; no clear D gene. Trimming shortened V by 4 bases and J by 8 bases, and 17 bases separated the two germline ends. CDR1 is KGHSH, CDR2 LQKENI, per germline. The CDR3 is 14 residues long. CDR3: CASSRARAQRGYTF. The CDR3, as DNA: TGTGCCAGCTCACGCGCCCGGGCCCAACGAGGCTACACCTTC.

This clonotype was seen ten or more times. The gene calls are TRBV5-1 and TRBJ2-1, with 13 bases matching TRBD2. The CDR3 has 16 residues. Germline CDR1 SGHRS, CDR2 YFSETQ. Trimming cost V 4 bases and J 4 bases; bases outside gene matches: 5. DNA for the CDR3: TGCGCCAGCAGCCCTGGGACTAGCGGGATTTACAATGAGCAGTTCTTC. Amino acid sequence: CASSPGTSGIYNEQFF.

Ten or more counts support this clonotype. V gene TRBV9 combines with J gene TRBJ1-1; 11 bases match TRBD1. This CDR3 region has 17 residues. Germline-derived CDR1 and CDR2 are SGDLS and YYNGEE. Unmatched junction bases numbered 9, after V lost 0 bases and J lost 5 bases. CDR3 sequence reads: CASSVGTGGSRRTEAFF. CDR3 DNA sequence: TGTGCCAGCAGCGTAGGGACAGGGGGCAGTCGACGGACTGAAGCTTTCTTT.

The table lists this clonotype with many counts. The V and J genes are TRBV6-5 and TRBJ1-3; D uncertain. CDR1 MNHEY and CDR2 SVGAGI come from the germline V gene. The V and J ends lost 0 bases and 11 bases respectively, with 11 bases between them. The CDR3 totals 13 residues. For the CDR3, the DNA is TGTGCCAGCAGTTACTCGTCGTTATCCCCCATATATTTT. Translated: CASSYSSLSPIYF.

This clonotype was found a few times. This rearrangement joins TRBV5-1 to TRBJ2-1; D gene unclear. The V and J ends lost 1 base and 5 bases respectively, with 7 bases between them. The germline V gene encodes CDR1 SGHRS and CDR2 YFSETQ. The CDR3 consists of 13 residues. CDR3 region: CASSLTANNEQFF. The CDR3 nucleotides read TGCGCCAGCAGCTTGACAGCCAACAATGAGCAGTTCTTC. Looking up the rest from reference TRBV5-1 and TRBJ2-1 gives the full variable domain: KAGVTQTPRYLIKTRGQQVTLSCSPISGHRSVSWYQQTPGQGLQFLFEYFSETQRNKGNFPGRFSGRQFSNSRSEMNVSTLELGDSALYLCASSLTANNEQFFGPGTRLTVL.

This clonotype has at least ten counts. The V gene is TRBV9, the J gene TRBJ2-1; D is uncertain. Trimming cost V 1 base and J 2 bases, with 7 bases left between them. The CDR3 sequence is 14 residues long. CDR1 is SGDLS and CDR2 is YYNGEE in the germline V gene. The CDR3 DNA reads TGTGCCAGCAGCGTATCGGAGACCTACAATGAGCAGTTCTTC. Translation: CASSVSETYNEQFF. The complete variable domain, with remaining parts taken from reference TRBV9 and TRBJ2-1, reads DSGVTQTPKHLITATGQRVTLRCSPRSGDLSVYWYQQSLDQGLQFLIQYYNGEERAKGNILERFSAQQFPDLHSELNLSSLELGDSALYFCASSVSETYNEQFFGPGTRLTVL.

This clonotype showed up many times. CDR3 coding DNA: TGCGCCAGCAGCCAAGACCCCGGGGGCGAGACCCAGTACTTC. This gives the protein CASSQDPGGETQYF. The rearrangement joins TRBV4-1 to TRBJ2-5; D might be TRBD1 or TRBD2, each matching 6 bases. CDR1 and CDR2 from the germline V gene are MGHRA and YSYEKL. The CDR3 is made up of 14 amino acids. V lost 0 bases, J lost 5 bases, and 10 bases lay in between.

This clonotype was seen at least ten times. This chain connects TRBV6-2 or TRBV6-3 to TRBJ2-7, with a possible D match to TRBD1 (5 bases). The germline CDR1 and CDR2 sequences are MNHEY and SVGEGT. The V end was cut by 7 bases, the J end by 0 bases, with 10 bases between. This CDR3 is 13 amino acids long. CDR3 amino acids: CASIDRNSYEQYF. For the CDR3, the DNA is TGTGCCAGCATCGACAGAAACTCCTACGAGCAGTACTTC.

This clonotype came up many times. The chain employs TRBV7-3 and TRBJ2-7; 14 bases are a match to TRBD2. CDR3 size: 14 residues. The V gene's germline CDR1 is SGHTA and CDR2 FQGTGA. Trimming took 4 bases from V and 6 from J; bases not matched to a gene: 2. The CDR3 DNA reads TGTGCCAGCAGCTCAGGACTAGCGGGAGGCGAGCAGTACTTC. Encoded protein: CASSSGLAGGEQYF.

At least ten counts were recorded for this clonotype. The V and J genes are TRBV9 and TRBJ2-3; D ambiguous. Between the trimmed V and J ends, which lost 0 bases and 0 bases, there was a span of 5 bases. CDR3 length equals 14 residues. The V gene's germline CDR1 is SGDLS and CDR2 YYNGEE. CDR3 sequence reads: CASSVDDSTDTQYF. Here the CDR3 DNA reads TGTGCCAGCAGCGTAGACGACAGCACAGATACGCAGTATTTT. Based on the CDR3 plus reference TRBV9 and TRBJ2-3, the full variable domain is DSGVTQTPKHLITATGQRVTLRCSPRSGDLSVYWYQQSLDQGLQFLIQYYNGEERAKGNILERFSAQQFPDLHSELNLSSLELGDSALYFCASSVDDSTDTQYFGPGTRLTVL.

Ten or more counts support this clonotype. The genes are TRBV29-1 and TRBJ2-4, with 9 positions matching TRBD1. This CDR3 comprises 13 residues. The junction had 5 bases not matched to a gene; V was cut back by 4 bases and J by 7 bases. The V gene's germline CDR1 is SQVTM and CDR2 ANQGSEA. The CDR3 here is CSVAPGTGNIQYF. CDR3 sequence (DNA): TGCAGCGTTGCCCCAGGGACAGGGAACATTCAGTACTTC.